This entry is about one T cell receptor beta chain. This clonotype was recorded a few times. This receptor's antigen is unknown. Qualities for individual bases were not recorded, and no much larger clone is one base off. This specimen comes from a study of T-cell memory formation after mild COVID-19 (dated by TCRdb to the early 2020s). Study-wide context: Most TCR sequence clusters were specific to one of the two donors. T-cell clones expanding and contracting after mild COVID-19 in a couple of donors were tracked by longitudinal TCRalpha and TCRbeta repertoire sequencing. Two young, previously healthy adult volunteers, one female and one male, were included in the cohort. Beyond this particular receptor, the publication reports: The study included only a couple of mild cases, and larger cohorts that include severe cases with pre-infection samples were judged to be necessary. The second-wave clones that peaked on day 37 were not confirmed to be SARS-CoV-2 specific. Some responding clones were detected in pre-infection memory, suggesting pre-existing cross-reactive memory T cells joined the SARS-CoV-2 response. From day 15 to 85, contracting clones showed balanced CD4/CD8 phenotypes, whereas a second wave of clones that expanded from day 15 to 37 leaned towards CD4+. Contracting CD4+ clones were found mainly in CM and EM memory subsets, while CD8+ clones were enriched in EMRA.

Ficoll-Paque density gradient centrifugation was used to isolate PBMCs. The sequencer listed for this sample is Illumina NovaSeq 6000. Using 5'RACE with constant-segment primers, TCRalpha and TCRbeta cDNA libraries were constructed, with sample barcodes and unique molecular identifiers added in the process. Trizol reagent was used to extract RNA from every sample. Libraries were amplified in two PCR steps, with a second sample barcode and Illumina TruSeq adapters added in the second step. The libraries were sequenced on an Illumina NovaSeq using 2 x 150 bp paired-end reads. As for the original processing: The reads were demultiplexed and collapsed into UMI-guided consensus sequences using migec v1.2.7. With mixcr v2.1.11, UMI consensuses were aligned to TRA and TRB V and J templates and assembled into clonotypes. Clonotypes were classified as expanded or contracted when called significant by both edgeR and NoisET, with noise models trained on biological replicates. For edgeR calls, a false discovery rate-adjusted p below 0.01 and a log2 fold-change threshold of 1 were applied. As an exploratory analysis of dynamics, max-normalized trajectories of the 1000 most abundant clonotypes were examined with PCA combined with hierarchical clustering. Each responding clone was given a CD4 or CD8 phenotype based on the CD4+ and CD8+ repertoires, which had been sequenced separately. TCRdb redid the processing of the public reads, applying fastp at Q25 and MiXCR, and retained in-frame beta chains. Merged by CDR3 protein, the rows form single entries marked with the most common genes and DNA. These V and J calls rely on TCRdb rather than the paper's analysis. For this sample the table gives hundreds of thousands of distinct CDR3 sequences, of which under 30% were detected only once. Jointly, the top ten make up around an eighth of the sample.

This sequence was found in an adult woman who had mild COVID-19 (a few samples of this study predate the infection). The sample titles of this study are shuffled in the database, so cell type and time point are left out; the donor was told from shared clones. Sequencing was done on a sample of PBMCs or a T cell subset sorted from them (not recorded which).

The CDR3: CASSPGTGSSEQYF. The nucleotides are TGCGCCAGCAGCCCAGGGACAGGGTCTTCCGAGCAGTACTTC. The rearrangement joined TRBV4-1 to TRBJ2-7, with 9 bases matching TRBD1. The germline V gene specifies MGHRA as CDR1 and YSYEKL as CDR2. The CDR3 runs 14 amino acids, cysteine and phenylalanine included. Kept here is only the CDR3 DNA, which spans 42 bases and is read in frame from base 1. V trim: 4 bases; J trim: 6 bases; unmatched bases: 7.